These T cell receptor beta chains were read from a single sample in a study of shared clonotypes between healthy human individuals. Clones were read by immunoSEQ multiplex PCR, and TCRdb kept only the in-frame ones, dropping some. The data hold about 2.4 million clones, with roughly 93% observed a single time. Material: naive CD4+ T cells from PBMCs. These receptors all come from a man aged 18 to 29 in good health. Some clones in this sample may be carry-over from other donors' samples. Each CDR3 is given with its conserved first and last residue. Fields, in order: V gene, J gene, D gene, CDR3 DNA, CDR3 protein. D genes are given only for firm matches.

>TRBV5-1|TRBJ2-5|TRBD1
TGCGCCAGCAGCAAGGGACAGGGGCCGGGCAAACAAGAGACCCAGTACTTC
CASSKGQGPGKQETQYF
>TRBV2|TRBJ1-1|.
TGTGCCAGCATGCGAGGTACTGAAGCTTTCTTT
CASMRGTEAFF
>TRBV5-1|TRBJ2-7|.
TGCGCCAGCAGCCTTGAGAGGTCGCGCGCGAGCTCCTACGAGCAGTACTTC
CASSLERSRASSYEQYF
>TRBV6-1|TRBJ2-7|TRBD1
TGTGCCAGTAGTGCCTTACCGGGACAGGGGTGGGGCGAGCAGTACTTC
CASSALPGQGWGEQYF
>TRBV27|TRBJ2-7|TRBD1
TGTGCCAGCAGTAGACAGGGGTACGAGCAGTACTTC
CASSRQGYEQYF
>TRBV19|TRBJ1-5|.
TGTGCCAGTAGTATGGGCAGGGGTCAGCCCCAGCATTTT
CASSMGRGQPQHF
>TRBV18|TRBJ2-3|.
TGTGCCAGCTCACCACAAGCAGGACGACCAACCACAAGCACAGATACGCAGTATTTT
CASSPQAGRPTTSTDTQYF
>TRBV28|TRBJ2-7|.
TGTGCCAGCAGCAGCCCAACAATATCCTACGAGCAGTACTTC
CASSSPTISYEQYF
>TRBV15|TRBJ2-1|.
TGTGCCACCAGCCGGGACTTACCGGCCTACAATGAGCAGTTCTTC
CATSRDLPAYNEQFF
>TRBV27|TRBJ1-2|TRBD1
TGTGCCAGCAGCCGACTACAGGGGGACTACACCTTC
CASSRLQGDYTF